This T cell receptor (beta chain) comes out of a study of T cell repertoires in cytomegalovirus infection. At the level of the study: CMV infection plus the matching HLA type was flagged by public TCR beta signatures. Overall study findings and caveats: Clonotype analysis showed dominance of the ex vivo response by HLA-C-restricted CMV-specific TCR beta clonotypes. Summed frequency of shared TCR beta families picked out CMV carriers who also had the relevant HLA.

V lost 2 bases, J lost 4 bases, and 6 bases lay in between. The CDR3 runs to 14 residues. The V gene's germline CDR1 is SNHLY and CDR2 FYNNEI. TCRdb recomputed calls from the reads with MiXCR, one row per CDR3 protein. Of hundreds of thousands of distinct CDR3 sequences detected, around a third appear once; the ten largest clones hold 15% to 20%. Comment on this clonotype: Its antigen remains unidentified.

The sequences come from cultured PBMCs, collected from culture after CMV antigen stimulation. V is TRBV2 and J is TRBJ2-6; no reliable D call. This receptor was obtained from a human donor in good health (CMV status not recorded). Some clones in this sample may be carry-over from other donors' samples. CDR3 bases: TGTGCCAGCAGTGAATTTTACGGGGCCAACGTCCTGACTTTC. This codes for CASSEFYGANVLTF.